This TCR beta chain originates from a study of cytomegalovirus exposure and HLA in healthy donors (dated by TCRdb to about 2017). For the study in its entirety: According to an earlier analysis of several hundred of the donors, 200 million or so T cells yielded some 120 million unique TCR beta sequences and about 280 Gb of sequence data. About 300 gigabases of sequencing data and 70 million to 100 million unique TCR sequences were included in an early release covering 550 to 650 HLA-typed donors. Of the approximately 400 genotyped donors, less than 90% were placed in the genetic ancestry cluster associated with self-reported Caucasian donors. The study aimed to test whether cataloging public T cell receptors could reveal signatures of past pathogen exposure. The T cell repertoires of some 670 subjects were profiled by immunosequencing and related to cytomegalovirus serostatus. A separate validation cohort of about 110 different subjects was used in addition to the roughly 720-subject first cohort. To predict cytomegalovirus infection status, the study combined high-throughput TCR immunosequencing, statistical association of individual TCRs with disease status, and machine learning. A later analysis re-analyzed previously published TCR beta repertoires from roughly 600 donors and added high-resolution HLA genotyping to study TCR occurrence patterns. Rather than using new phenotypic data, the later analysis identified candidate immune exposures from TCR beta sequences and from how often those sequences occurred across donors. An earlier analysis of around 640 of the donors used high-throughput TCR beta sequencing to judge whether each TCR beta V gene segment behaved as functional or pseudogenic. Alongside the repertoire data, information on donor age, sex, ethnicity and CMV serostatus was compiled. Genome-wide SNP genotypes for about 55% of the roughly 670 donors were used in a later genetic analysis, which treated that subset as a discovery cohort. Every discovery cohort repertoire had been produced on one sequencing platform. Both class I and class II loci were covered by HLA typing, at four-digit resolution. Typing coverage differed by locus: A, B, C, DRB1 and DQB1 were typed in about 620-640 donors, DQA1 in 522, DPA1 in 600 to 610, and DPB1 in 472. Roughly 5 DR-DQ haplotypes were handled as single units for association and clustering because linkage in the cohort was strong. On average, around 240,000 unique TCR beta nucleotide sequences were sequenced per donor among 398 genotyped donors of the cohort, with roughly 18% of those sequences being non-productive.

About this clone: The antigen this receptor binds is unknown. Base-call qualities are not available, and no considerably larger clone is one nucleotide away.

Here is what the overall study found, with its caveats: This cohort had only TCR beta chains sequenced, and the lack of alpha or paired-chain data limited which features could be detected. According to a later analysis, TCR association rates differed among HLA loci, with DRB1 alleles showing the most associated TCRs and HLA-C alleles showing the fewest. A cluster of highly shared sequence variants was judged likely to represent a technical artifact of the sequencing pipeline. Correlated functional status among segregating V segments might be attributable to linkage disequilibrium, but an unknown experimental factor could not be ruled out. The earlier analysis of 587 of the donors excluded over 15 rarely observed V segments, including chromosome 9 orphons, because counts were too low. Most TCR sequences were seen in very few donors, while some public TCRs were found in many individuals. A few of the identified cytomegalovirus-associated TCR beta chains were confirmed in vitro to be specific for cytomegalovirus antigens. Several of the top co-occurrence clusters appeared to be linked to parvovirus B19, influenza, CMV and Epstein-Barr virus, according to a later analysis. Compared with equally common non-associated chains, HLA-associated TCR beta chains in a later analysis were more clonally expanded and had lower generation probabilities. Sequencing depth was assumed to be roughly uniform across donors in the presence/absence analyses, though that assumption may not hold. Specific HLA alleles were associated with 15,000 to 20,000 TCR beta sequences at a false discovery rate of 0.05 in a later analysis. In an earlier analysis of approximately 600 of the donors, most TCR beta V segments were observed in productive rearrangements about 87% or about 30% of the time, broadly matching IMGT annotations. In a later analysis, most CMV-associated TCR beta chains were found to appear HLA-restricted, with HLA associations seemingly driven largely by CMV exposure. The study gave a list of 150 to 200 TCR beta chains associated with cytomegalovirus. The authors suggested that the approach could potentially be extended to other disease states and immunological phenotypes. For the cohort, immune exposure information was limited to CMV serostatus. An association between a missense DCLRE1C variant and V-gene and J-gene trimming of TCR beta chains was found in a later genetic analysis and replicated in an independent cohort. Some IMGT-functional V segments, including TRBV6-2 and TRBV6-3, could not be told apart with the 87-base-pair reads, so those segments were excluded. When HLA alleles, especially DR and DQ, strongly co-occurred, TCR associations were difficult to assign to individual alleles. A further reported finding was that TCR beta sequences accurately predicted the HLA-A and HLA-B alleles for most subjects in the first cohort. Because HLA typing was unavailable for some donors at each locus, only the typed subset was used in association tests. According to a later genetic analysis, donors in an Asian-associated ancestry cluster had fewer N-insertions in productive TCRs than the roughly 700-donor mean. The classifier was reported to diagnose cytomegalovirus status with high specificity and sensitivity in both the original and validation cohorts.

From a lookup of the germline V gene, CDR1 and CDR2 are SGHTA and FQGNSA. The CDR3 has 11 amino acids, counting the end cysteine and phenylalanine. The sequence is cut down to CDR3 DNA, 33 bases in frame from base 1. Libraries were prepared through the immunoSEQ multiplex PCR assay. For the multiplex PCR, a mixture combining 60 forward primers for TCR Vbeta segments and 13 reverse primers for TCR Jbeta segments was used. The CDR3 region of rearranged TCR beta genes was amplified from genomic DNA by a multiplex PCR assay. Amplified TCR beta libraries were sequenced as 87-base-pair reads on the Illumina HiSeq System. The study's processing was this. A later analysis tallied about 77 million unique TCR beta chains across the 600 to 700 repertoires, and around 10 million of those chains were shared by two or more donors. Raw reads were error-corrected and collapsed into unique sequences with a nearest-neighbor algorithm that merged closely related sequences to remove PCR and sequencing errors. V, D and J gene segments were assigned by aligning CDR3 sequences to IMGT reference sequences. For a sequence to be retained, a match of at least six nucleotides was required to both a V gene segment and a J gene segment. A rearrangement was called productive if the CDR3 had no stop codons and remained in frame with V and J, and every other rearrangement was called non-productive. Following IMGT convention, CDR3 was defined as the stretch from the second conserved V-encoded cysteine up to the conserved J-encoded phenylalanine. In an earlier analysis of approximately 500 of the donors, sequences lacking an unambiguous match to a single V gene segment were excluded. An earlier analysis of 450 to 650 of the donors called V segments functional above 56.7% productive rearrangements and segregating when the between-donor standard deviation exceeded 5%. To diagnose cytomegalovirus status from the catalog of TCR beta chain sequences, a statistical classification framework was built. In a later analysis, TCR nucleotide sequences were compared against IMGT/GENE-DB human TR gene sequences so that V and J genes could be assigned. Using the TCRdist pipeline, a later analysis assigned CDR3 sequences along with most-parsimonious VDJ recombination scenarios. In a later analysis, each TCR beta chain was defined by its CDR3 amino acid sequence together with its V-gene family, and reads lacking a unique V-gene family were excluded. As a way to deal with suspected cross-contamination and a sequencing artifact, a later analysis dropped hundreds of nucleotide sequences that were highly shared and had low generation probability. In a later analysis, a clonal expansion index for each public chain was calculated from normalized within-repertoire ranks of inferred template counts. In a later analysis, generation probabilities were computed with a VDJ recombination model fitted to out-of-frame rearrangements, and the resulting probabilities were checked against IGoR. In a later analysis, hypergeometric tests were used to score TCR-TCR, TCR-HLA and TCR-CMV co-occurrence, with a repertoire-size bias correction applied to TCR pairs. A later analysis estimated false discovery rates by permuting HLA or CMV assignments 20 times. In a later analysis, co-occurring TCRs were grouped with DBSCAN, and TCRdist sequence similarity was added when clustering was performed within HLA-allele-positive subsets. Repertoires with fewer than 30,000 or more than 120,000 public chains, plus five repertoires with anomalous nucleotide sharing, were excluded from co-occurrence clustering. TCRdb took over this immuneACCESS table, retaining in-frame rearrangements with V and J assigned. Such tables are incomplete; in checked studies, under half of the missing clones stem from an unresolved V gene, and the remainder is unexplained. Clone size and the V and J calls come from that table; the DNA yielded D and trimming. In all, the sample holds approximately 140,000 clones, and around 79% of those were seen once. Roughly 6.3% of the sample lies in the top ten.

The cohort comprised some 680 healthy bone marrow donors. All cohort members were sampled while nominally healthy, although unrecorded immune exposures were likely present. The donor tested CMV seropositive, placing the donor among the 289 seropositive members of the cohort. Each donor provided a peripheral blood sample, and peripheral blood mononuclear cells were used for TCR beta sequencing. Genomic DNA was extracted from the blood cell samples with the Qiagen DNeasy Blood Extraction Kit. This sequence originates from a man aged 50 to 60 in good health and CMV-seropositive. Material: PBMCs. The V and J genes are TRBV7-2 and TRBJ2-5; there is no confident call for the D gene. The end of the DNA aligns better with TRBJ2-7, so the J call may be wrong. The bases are TGTGCCAGCAGCCTATCCTACGAGCAGTACTTC. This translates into CASSLSYEQYF.